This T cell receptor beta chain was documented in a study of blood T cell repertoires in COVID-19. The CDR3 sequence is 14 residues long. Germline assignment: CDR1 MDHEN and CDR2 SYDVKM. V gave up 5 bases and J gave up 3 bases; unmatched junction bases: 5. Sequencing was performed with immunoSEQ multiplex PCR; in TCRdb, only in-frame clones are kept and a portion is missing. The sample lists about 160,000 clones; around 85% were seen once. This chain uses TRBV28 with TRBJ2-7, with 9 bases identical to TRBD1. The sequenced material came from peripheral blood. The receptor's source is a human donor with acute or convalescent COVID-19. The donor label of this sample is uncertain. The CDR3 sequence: CASSAGTGFYEQYF. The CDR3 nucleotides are TGTGCCAGCAGTGCCGGGACAGGGTTCTACGAGCAGTACTTC.